This T cell receptor (beta chain) was captured in a study of T cells in Graves' hyperthyroidism and ophthalmopathy. Across the whole study: Upon initial diagnosis and before any treatment, peripheral blood was collected. The study's findings and limits: Among thyroid clonotypes expanded above 0.001, most also appeared in blood. A model using 13 V-J features told ophthalmopathy apart from stable hyperthyroidism.

Exclusions: uncontrolled infection, other autoimmune disease, pregnancy, lactation. This clonotype showed up many times. Antigen specificity is unknown. RNA transcripts yielded amplified TCR beta CDR3 regions. During a first-round RT-PCR of the TCR CDR3, the HTBI primer set was used. TCRdb analysed the multiplex PCR reads with MiXCR anew, one entry per CDR3 protein. The sample carries about 600,000 distinct CDR3 sequences, approximately 16% recorded once. The V and J ends lost 7 bases and 1 base, in that order; junction bases with no gene match: 3. This CDR3 has 13 amino acids. Germline CDR1 is WNHNN and CDR2 is SYGVQD (reference sequence).

V usage is TRBV10-1 and J usage is TRBJ2-7, with 8 bases that match TRBD1. Sequencing input: blood. This clonotype was obtained from a middle-aged woman with Graves' ophthalmopathy. In DNA, the CDR3 is TGCGCCAGCAAAGACAGGGGTTCCTACGAGCAGTACTTC. Amino acid sequence: CASKDRGSYEQYF.